Listed here is a single TCR beta chain. Its antigen remains unknown. These data belong to a study of cytomegalovirus exposure and HLA in healthy donors. Study-level findings and limits: According to an earlier analysis, most TCR beta V segments yielded productive rearrangements about 87% or about 30% of the time. An analysis was carried out at a later point. It showed that HLA-associated TCR beta chains were more clonally expanded than equally common non-associated chains.

It was with 60 Vbeta and 13 Jbeta primers that the PCR ran. Assay: immunoSEQ multiplex PCR; the TCRdb copy retains only in-frame clones and omits some. The profile shows about 140,000 clones, 50% to 75% of them singletons. This TCR was sampled from a woman aged 35 to 49 in good health and CMV-seronegative. The material sequenced was PBMCs.

The CDR3 sequence: CARARDRGYGYTF. As DNA, the CDR3 is TGTGCCAGGGCCCGGGACAGGGGCTATGGCTACACCTTC. The chain links TRBV19 to TRBJ1-2; 10 bases fit TRBD1. The V gene's germline CDR1 is LNHDA and CDR2 SQIVND (reference sequence). The CDR3 consists of 13 residues. With 9 bases clipped from V and 4 bases from J, the junction kept 5 bases outside the gene matches.